One and the same sample provided the 6 T cell receptor beta chains below, sequenced in a study of T cell repertoires in cytomegalovirus infection. Their antigens remain unidentified. TCRdb called the reads again in MiXCR, with one record for every CDR3 protein. The sample holds roughly 990,000 distinct CDR3 sequences; roughly a third are singletons and the top ten take about an eighth. The material was cultured CD8+ T cells from PBMCs, obtained from culture after CMV antigen stimulation. These receptors all come from a human donor in good health (CMV status not recorded). Some clones in this sample may be carry-over from other donors' samples.

The CDR3 loop is CASSQVGKGADEQFF. The CDR3 coding sequence is TGCGCCAGCAGCCAAGTGGGGAAGGGAGCAGATGAGCAGTTCTTC. The rearrangement links TRBV4-3 to TRBJ2-1; D perhaps matches TRBD2 (5 bases). Trimming took 1 base from V and 8 from J, leaving 15 bases between them. The CDR3 loop spans 15 amino acids. Germline V gene data show CDR1 as LGHNA and CDR2 as YSLEER.

This clonotype was detected a few times. The chain couples TRBV9 to TRBJ2-5; 7 bases are a match to TRBD1. The germline V gene has CDR1 SGDLS and CDR2 YYNGEE. This CDR3 comprises 15 residues. V shed 3 bases and J 3 bases; nucleotides not matched to a gene: 8. CDR3 sequence: CASSDRQGWEETQYF. CDR3 nucleotide sequence: TGTGCCAGCAGCGACCGACAGGGTTGGGAAGAGACCCAGTACTTC.

Ten or more counts support this clonotype. The gene calls are TRBV7-2 and TRBJ2-1; 7 positions agree with TRBD1. V lost 5 bases, J lost 1 base, and 11 bases stayed unmatched. The CDR3 runs to 17 residues. Germline V gene lookup returns CDR1 SGHTA and CDR2 FQGNSA. The CDR3 region has the DNA TGTGCCAGCAGCGTTAAACCTGGACAGGCATCCTACAATGAGCAGTTCTTC. As protein: CASSVKPGQASYNEQFF.

This clonotype was picked up a small number of times. The chain links TRBV6-2 or TRBV6-3 to TRBJ1-6; the D is unclear. Germline V gene data show CDR1 as MNHEY and CDR2 as SVGEGT. Trimming removed 6 bases from V and 3 bases from J, with 18 bases in between. The CDR3 extends over 17 amino acids. CDR3 coding DNA: TGTGCCAGCAGCCCGCCGTGGTGGATCGACTATAATTCACCCCTCCACTTT. Translating it yields CASSPPWWIDYNSPLHF.

The gene calls are TRBV7-6 and TRBJ2-5; 8 positions match TRBD1. The CDR3 spans 17 residues. With V trimmed by 1 base and J by 5 bases, 12 bases remained unmatched. Per germline, CDR1 SGHVS and CDR2 FNYEAQ. The CDR3 loop is CASSLEWTGLRAETQYF. CDR3 in DNA: TGTGCCAGCAGCTTAGAATGGACAGGGTTGCGGGCGGAGACCCAGTACTTC.

The table lists this clonotype with a few counts. The chain recombines TRBV19 with TRBJ1-5; D uncertain. Germline V gives CDR1 LNHDA, CDR2 SQIVND (reference sequence). Trimming cost V 4 bases and J 12 bases, with 13 bases left between them. CDR3 size: 12 residues. In DNA, the CDR3 is TGTGCCAGTAGTACCTCGCACCCGGTCCAGCATTTT. The encoded protein is CASSTSHPVQHF.